This T cell receptor (beta chain) was observed in a study of T cells after yellow fever vaccination. Study summary: SMART-Seq v4 Ultra Low Input handled preparation of low-cell-number fractions.

Ten or more counts support this clonotype. They built TCR cDNA with 5'RACE template switching, a step that put in a universal primer site and UMIs. Each CDR3 protein is one row after TCRdb ran MiXCR on the 5' RACE reads. The sample consists of 150,000 to 200,000 distinct CDR3 sequences, approximately 10% of them appearing once. With 7 bases removed from V and 9 bases from J, the gap between germline ends came to 17 bases. Germline V gene lookup returns CDR1 SGDLS and CDR2 YYNGEE. The CDR3 covers 14 residues. The receptor was derived from a man aged 18-30 years who received the YFV17D yellow fever vaccine. The material was CD8+ T cells sorted from PBMCs, obtained 15 days after the yellow fever booster vaccination. The chain joins TRBV9 to TRBJ1-6; D is possibly TRBD1 (5 bases). The CDR3 DNA sequence: TGTGCCAGCCGACGGGATGGGGGTAGTTCACCCCTCCACTTT. Protein sequence: CASRRDGGSSPLHF.